The entry that follows covers one T cell receptor beta chain sequence. What this receptor recognizes is not known. Base-call qualities are not available, and no considerably larger clone is one nucleotide away. This specimen comes from a study of spatial heterogeneity in lung cancer (dated by TCRdb to the late 2010s). Regarding the study in general: Beta-chain transcripts were consistently detected in greater numbers than alpha-chain transcripts, which likely reflects a higher abundance of beta-chain transcripts. TCR repertoire features were related to nonsynonymous mutation counts determined by whole-exome sequencing of tumor tissue. At surgery, both alpha and beta chains were TCR-sequenced in approximately 210 tumor regions, approximately 64 matched nontumor lung samples and a few dozen PBMC samples. TCR alpha and beta repertoires were quantitatively compared across multiple tumor regions, matched nontumor lung and blood in non-small cell lung cancer. In the raw uncorrected reads, each unique combination of TCR and UMI appeared on average more than ten times. Here is what the overall study found, with its caveats: Additional single-cell paired TCR alpha and beta sequencing was considered necessary to confirm, at a functional level, the hypothesis that regional TCRs recognize regional mutations. Ubiquitous expanded tumor TCRs were found in blood more often at tumor resection than at routine follow-up.

In the paper's terms, the time point label means: sample taken at primary tumor resection. For TCR sequencing, whole RNA was extracted from tumor and nontumor lung tissue, or from cryopreserved PBMC samples, and no cell sorting was done. Samples were obtained from 72 patients with early-stage, untreated non-small cell lung cancer from the lung TRACERx cohort. Only patients for whom sufficient RNA was available from at least two tumor regions were selected for TCR sequencing. Library preparation was by 5' RACE. For sequencing, a NextSeq 500 was employed. To allow correction of PCR and sequencing errors, the TCR library protocol tagged every TCR cDNA molecule with a unique molecular identifier. The authors' analysis ran thus. TCR identification, UMI-based error correction and CDR3 extraction were all carried out with Decombinator tools. Expanded TCRs were defined as those above a frequency of 2 per 1,000, corresponding to the top 1% of the tumor frequency distribution. Renyi diversity was computed with the R vegan package after each repertoire had been subsampled 100 times to 5,000 TCRs. CDR3 similarity networks were built from amino acid triplet string-kernel similarity, with CDR3s being connected when pairwise similarity was above 0.82. Clones were called with MiXCR by TCRdb after fastp trimmed the public reads at Q25, and only in-frame beta chains were retained. Records with the same CDR3 protein are collapsed into one entry carrying the most frequent genes and DNA. The V and J calls and clone size are TCRdb's, not the authors'. The sample table records tens of thousands of distinct CDR3 sequences; about 8% of these occur just once. Around 16% of the sample is in the top ten clones.

CDR1 and CDR2 (MDHEN, SYDVKM) derive from the germline V gene. The cysteine opens and the valine closes a CDR3 of 16 amino acids. Only CDR3 DNA is held: 48 bases, read in frame from base 1. At the junction V is shortened by 3 bases and J by 2 bases; bases outside the gene matches: 9. Sequencing was performed on PBMCs, taken at surgery. The clonotype originates from a female donor with early-stage non-small cell lung cancer. Rearrangement joined TRBV28 to TRBJ2-7; 8 bases in the junction line up with TRBD1. The nucleotides read TGTGCCAGCAGTTTTCCCGAGCGACAGGGGCCCTACGAGCAGTACGTC. It translates as CASSFPERQGPYEQYV.